This paragraph covers one T cell receptor beta chain sequence. A multiplex PCR was run with 60 Vbeta primers and 13 Jbeta primers. Using immunoSEQ multiplex PCR, the repertoire was profiled, and TCRdb retains in-frame clones only, with some absent. The profile shows roughly 130,000 clones, about two thirds of them singletons. The data originate from a study of cytomegalovirus exposure and HLA in healthy donors. Study summary: Earlier sequencing of approximately 200 million T cells yielded nearly 120 million unique TCR beta sequences.

The CDR3 consists of 15 residues. Per the germline V gene, CDR1 is MNHEY and CDR2 is SMNVEV (reference sequence). J was trimmed by 2 bases and V by 2 bases; bases with no gene match: 4. Sample: PBMCs. The sequence was collected from a man aged 40-49 years in good health and CMV-seropositive. The chain employs TRBV27 and TRBJ1-2; the match to TRBD1 covers 8 bases. CDR3 amino acids: CASSLTGGSNYGYTF. The CDR3 region has the DNA TGTGCCAGCAGTTTAACAGGGGGTTCAAACTATGGCTACACCTTC.